This TCR beta chain is drawn from a study of OX40 agonist ivuxolimab in advanced cancers. Study overall: Of mixed ages from roughly 23 to 85 and averaging about 60 years, the group was around 78% male. It was permissible to have had prior anti-PD-1, anti-PD-L1 or anti-CTLA-4 therapy, and under 45% had some.

The CDR3 has 15 amino acids. Trimming took 7 bases from V and 2 from J, leaving 18 bases between them. Germline values: CDR1 MNHEY, CDR2 SVGAGI. Researchers took blood at baseline, on cycle 4 day 1, and on cycle 7 day 1. Generated by immunoSEQ multiplex PCR, the TCRdb table keeps only in-frame clones and is missing some. The table has 65,000 to 70,000 clones, roughly 81% seen once. The clonotype originates from an adult with an advanced solid tumor such as melanoma, head and neck, liver or kidney cancer. The sequencing here drew on CD4+ or CD8+ T cells sorted from blood, taken in a trial of the OX40 agonist ivuxolimab. The rearrangement uses TRBV6-5 and TRBJ2-7; TRBD1 is a possible D gene (5 bases). CDR3 sequence reads: CASTDRGTSTYEQYF. CDR3 in DNA: TGTGCCAGCACCGATAGGGGAACTTCCACCTACGAGCAGTACTTC.